Sequencing of this T cell receptor beta chain was carried out in a study of blood T cell repertoires in COVID-19. The J segment lost 5 bases and the V segment lost 6 bases, leaving 10 bases of the junction unmatched. Germline CDR1 is SQVTM and CDR2 is ANQGSEA. The CDR3 is 14 residues long. Sequenced by immunoSEQ multiplex PCR; TCRdb stores in-frame clones only, minus some. The sample includes over 200,000 clones, about 90% of them seen just once. This clone counts as medium-sized. This receptor was identified in a man younger than 40 who had recovered from COVID-19. The specimen was PBMCs or T cells enriched from blood (not recorded which). The V gene is TRBV29-1, the J gene TRBJ2-7; 10 nucleotides agree with TRBD1. CDR3 sequence: CSVVTGQGIHEQYF. Here the CDR3 DNA reads TGCAGCGTCGTAACGGGACAGGGGATCCACGAGCAGTACTTC.